This TCR beta chain was sequenced for a study of T cells after yellow fever vaccination. This clonotype was seen many times. V gave up 0 bases and J gave up 2 bases; unmatched junction bases: 10. There are 18 residues in the CDR3. From germline, CDR1 is SGHAT and CDR2 FQNNGV. Via MiXCR, TCRdb re-called the 5' RACE reads, giving one row per CDR3 protein. Here the sample spans 68,000 or so distinct CDR3 sequences, 6.5% to 8% being singletons. The source was CD8+ T cells sorted from PBMCs, collected 15 days after the yellow fever booster vaccination. The source is a man under 40 who received the YFV17D yellow fever vaccine. The rearrangement uses TRBV11-2 and TRBJ2-5; TRBD2 agrees at 9 bases. CDR3 protein: CASSLEPPGTSWQETQYF. The CDR3 DNA follows: TGTGCCAGCAGCTTAGAGCCTCCCGGGACTAGCTGGCAAGAGACCCAGTACTTC.